This T cell receptor (beta chain) was recorded in a study of cytomegalovirus exposure and HLA in healthy donors. The overall study: Genotyping showed around 80% of some 400 donors falling in the Caucasian-associated ancestry cluster.

The donors were healthy bone marrow donors. The PCR employed 60 Vbeta primers together with 13 Jbeta primers. Authors' analysis steps: In a later analysis, around 10 million of approximately 86 million unique beta chains occurred in at least two donors. Repertoires were generated with immunoSEQ multiplex PCR, while TCRdb's copy carries only in-frame clones and drops some. V, J and clone size derive from that table, while D and trimming were established from the DNA sequence. In the table there are about 92,000 clones, about two thirds of which are singletons. V shed 3 bases and J 7 bases; nucleotides not matched to a gene: 6. Germline V gene sequence: CDR1 SGHNT, CDR2 YYREEE (reference sequence). The CDR3 is 14 amino acids.

Sequencing used PBMCs. The rearrangement links TRBV5-4 to TRBJ1-2; 10 positions agree with TRBD1. The TCR comes from a man aged 50 to 60 in good health and CMV-seronegative. CDR3 residues: CASSSPGQGIGYTF. In DNA, the CDR3 is TGTGCCAGCAGCTCGCCGGGACAGGGGATTGGCTACACCTTC.